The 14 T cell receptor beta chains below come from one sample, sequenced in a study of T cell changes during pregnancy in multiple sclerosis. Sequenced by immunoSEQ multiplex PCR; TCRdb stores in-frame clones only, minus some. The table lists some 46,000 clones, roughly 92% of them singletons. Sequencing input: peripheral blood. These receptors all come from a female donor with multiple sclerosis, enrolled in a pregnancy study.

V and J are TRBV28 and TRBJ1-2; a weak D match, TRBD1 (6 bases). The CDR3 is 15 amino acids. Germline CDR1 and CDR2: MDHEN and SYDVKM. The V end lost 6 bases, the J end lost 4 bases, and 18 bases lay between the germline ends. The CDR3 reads CASSLLQGPTYGYTF. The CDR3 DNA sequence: TGTGCCAGCAGCTTACTACAGGGCCCTACCTATGGCTACACCTTC.

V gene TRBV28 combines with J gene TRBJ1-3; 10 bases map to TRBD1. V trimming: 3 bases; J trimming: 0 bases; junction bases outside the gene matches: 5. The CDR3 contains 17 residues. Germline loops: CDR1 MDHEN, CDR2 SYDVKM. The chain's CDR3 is CASSFGTGDSSGNTIYF. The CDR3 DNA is TGTGCCAGCAGTTTTGGGACAGGGGATTCCTCTGGAAACACCATATATTTT. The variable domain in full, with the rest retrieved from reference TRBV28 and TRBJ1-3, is DVKVTQSSRYLVKRTGEKVFLECVQDMDHENMFWYRQDPGLGLRLIYFSYDVKMKEKGDIPEGYSVSREKKERFSLILESASTNQTSMYLCASSFGTGDSSGNTIYFGEGSWLTVV.

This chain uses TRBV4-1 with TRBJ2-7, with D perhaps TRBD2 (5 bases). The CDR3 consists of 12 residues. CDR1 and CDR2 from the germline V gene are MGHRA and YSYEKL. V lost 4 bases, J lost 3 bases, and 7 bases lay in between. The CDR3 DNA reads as TGCGCCAGCAGCCTTGAGGGCTACGAGCAGTACTTC. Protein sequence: CASSLEGYEQYF.

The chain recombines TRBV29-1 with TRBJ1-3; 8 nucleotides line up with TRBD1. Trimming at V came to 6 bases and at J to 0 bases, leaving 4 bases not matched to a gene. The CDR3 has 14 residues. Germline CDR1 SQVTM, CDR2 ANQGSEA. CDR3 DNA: TGCAGCGTCGGACAGGGAAACTCTGGAAACACCATATATTTT. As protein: CSVGQGNSGNTIYF.

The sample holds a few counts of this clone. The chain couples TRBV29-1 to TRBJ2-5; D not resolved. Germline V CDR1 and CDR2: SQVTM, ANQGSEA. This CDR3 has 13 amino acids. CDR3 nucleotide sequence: TGCAGACTTCTAAGGGATTCTCAAGAGACCCAGTACTTC. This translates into CRLLRDSQETQYF.

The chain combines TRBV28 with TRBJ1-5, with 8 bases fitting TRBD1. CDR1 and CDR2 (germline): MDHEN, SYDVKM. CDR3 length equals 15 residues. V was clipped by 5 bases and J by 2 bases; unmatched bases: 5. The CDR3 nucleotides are TGTGCCAGCAGTGCCCCGACAGGGGGCAATCAGCCCCAGCATTTT. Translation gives CASSAPTGGNQPQHF.

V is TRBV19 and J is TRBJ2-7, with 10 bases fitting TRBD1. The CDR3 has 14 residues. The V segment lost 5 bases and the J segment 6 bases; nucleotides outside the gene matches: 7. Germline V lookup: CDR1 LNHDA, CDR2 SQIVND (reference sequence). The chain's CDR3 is CASSPDRGVGEQYF. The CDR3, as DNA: TGTGCCAGTAGTCCGGACAGGGGGGTCGGCGAGCAGTACTTC. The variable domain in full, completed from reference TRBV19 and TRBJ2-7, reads DGGITQSPKYLFRKEGQNVTLSCEQNLNHDAMYWYRQDPGQGLRLIYYSQIVNDFQKGDIAEGYSVSREKKESFPLTVTSAQKNPTAFYLCASSPDRGVGEQYFGPGTRLTVT.

The CDR3 sequence: CASSLTLRQREQYF. In DNA form, the CDR3 reads TGTGCCAGCAGCTTAACCCTGAGACAGCGCGAGCAGTACTTC. The chain combines TRBV7-2 with TRBJ2-7, with D perhaps TRBD1 (5 bases). The germline gives CDR1 SGHTA, CDR2 FQGNSA. The CDR3 is 14 residues long. The V gene lost 2 bases and the J gene lost 6 bases, with 14 bases spanning the gap.

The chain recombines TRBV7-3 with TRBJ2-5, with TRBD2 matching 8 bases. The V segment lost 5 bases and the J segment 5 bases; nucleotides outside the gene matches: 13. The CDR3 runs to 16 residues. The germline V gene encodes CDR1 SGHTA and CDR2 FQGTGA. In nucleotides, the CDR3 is TGTGCCAGCAGCCGCGGGAGGACCTTCCTGGGGGAGACCCAGTACTTC. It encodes CASSRGRTFLGETQYF.

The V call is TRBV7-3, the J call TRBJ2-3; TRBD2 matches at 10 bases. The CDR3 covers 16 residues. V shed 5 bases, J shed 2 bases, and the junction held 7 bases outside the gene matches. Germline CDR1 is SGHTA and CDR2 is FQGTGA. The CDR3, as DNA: TGTGCCAGCAGCACCCGACTAGCGGGTGTCACAGATACGCAGTATTTT. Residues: CASSTRLAGVTDTQYF.

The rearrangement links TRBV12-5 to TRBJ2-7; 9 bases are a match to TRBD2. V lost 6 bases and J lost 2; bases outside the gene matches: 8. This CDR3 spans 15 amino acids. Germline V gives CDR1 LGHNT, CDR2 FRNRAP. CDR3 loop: CASGLGLAGAYEQYF. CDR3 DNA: TGTGCTAGTGGACTGGGACTAGCCGGAGCCTACGAGCAGTACTTC.

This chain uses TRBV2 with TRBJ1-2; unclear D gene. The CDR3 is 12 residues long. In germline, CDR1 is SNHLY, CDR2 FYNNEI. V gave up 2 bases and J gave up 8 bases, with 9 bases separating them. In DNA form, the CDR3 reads TGTGCCAGCAGTGAAACCATCCAAGGCTACACCTTC. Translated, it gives CASSETIQGYTF.

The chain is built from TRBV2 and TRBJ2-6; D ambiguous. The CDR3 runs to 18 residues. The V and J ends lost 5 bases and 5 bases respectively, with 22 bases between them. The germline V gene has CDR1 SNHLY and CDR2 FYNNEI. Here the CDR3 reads CASSTVTYRYKRANVLTF. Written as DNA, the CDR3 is TGTGCCAGCAGTACTGTAACTTACCGATACAAACGGGCCAACGTCCTGACTTTC.

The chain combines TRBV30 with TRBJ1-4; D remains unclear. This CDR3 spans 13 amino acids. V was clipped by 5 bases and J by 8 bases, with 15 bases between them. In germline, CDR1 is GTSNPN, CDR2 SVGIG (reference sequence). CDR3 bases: TGTGCCTGGGACGGTTTCCCCCAAGAAAAACTGTTTTTT. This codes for CAWDGFPQEKLFF.